This T cell receptor beta chain originates from a study of OX40 agonist ivuxolimab in advanced cancers. For context, the study as a whole: The costimulatory receptor OX40 (CD134) was targeted by ivuxolimab, a fully human IgG2 agonistic monoclonal antibody. Intravenous ivuxolimab was administered to patients every 2 weeks at six dose levels: 0.01, 0.1, 0.3, 1.5, 3 and 10 mg/kg. Of the roughly 51 patients in dose escalation, 19 had hepatocellular carcinoma, around 15 had melanoma, 9 had renal cell carcinoma and 9 had head and neck cancer. A male proportion of around 81% and a mean age of roughly 55 years, ranging from 23 to 79, were recorded for the dose-escalation cohort. Patients were allowed to have had prior anti-PD-1, anti-PD-L1 or anti-CTLA-4 therapy, and less than 45% of the dose-escalation patients had previously received checkpoint inhibitors. Three dose-escalation patients achieved partial responses, one with hepatocellular carcinoma and two with cutaneous melanoma. Peripheral TCRbeta sequencing aimed to test whether ivuxolimab altered TCR sequence diversity and caused clonal T-cell expansion. The paper covers the monotherapy dose-escalation part of the phase I ivuxolimab trial, which included N of about 50 patients. Study-level results and caveats: The antigen specificity of the peripheral T cells that underwent clonal expansion was not determined. Clonal expansion of both CD4+ and CD8+ blood T cells was observed from baseline to week 6 at doses 0.1 to 3.0 mg/kg. After ivuxolimab, CD8+ T cells had more expanded clones than CD4+ T cells on average. In the 0.1-3.0 mg/kg groups, partial responders were among the patients with the lowest normalized peripheral clonal expansion, particularly in CD8+ T cells. Low levels of normalized T-cell clonal expansion were also seen in some patients who did not respond.

Trimming accounts for 1 base at V and 3 bases at J, while the number of junction bases matched to no gene is 2. The germline V gene gives CDR1 as LGHNA and CDR2 as YSLEER. The CDR3 has 14 amino acids, counting the end cysteine and phenylalanine. Only CDR3 DNA is held: 42 bases, read in frame from base 1. For sequencing of the TCRbeta CDR3 region, genomic DNA was extracted from the sorted cells. The immunoSEQ Assay was used to sequence the TCRbeta CDR3 regions. TCRdb stores this immuneACCESS table with in-frame sequences only. Part of the clones is absent; in the studies checked, under half of the shortfall reflects unresolved V genes, and no reason is known for the rest. The sample records some 49,000 clones, nearly 80% of which are singletons. The top ten clonotypes cover over 6.5% of the sample. In the case of this clone: Its antigen is still unknown. No base quality information exists; no much larger clone differs at one position.

Patients with autoimmune disease history or receiving systemic immunosuppression were excluded from the trial. Peripheral blood for TCR sequencing was collected from all dose cohorts at baseline, on cycle 4 day 1, and on cycle 7 day 1. The samples were drawn from a first-in-human, open-label, multicenter phase I dose-escalation trial of ivuxolimab. Adults with locally advanced or metastatic melanoma, renal cell, hepatocellular, or head and neck squamous cell carcinoma were enrolled in the trial. Before TCR sequencing, CD4+ and CD8+ T cells were separately sorted from peripheral blood. The source material was CD4+ or CD8+ T cells sorted from blood, sampled in a trial of the OX40 agonist ivuxolimab. The V and J segments used are TRBV4-3 and TRBJ2-7; 8 of the junction bases match TRBD2. This TCR was recovered from an adult with an advanced solid tumor such as melanoma, head and neck, liver or kidney cancer. The DNA sequence follows: TGCGCCAGCAGCCAAGCGGGGGGGGGCTACGAGCAGTACTTC. Its protein is CASSQAGGGYEQYF.